One and the same sample provided the 8 T cell receptor beta chains below, sequenced in a study of OX40 agonist ivuxolimab in advanced cancers. The method was immunoSEQ multiplex PCR; TCRdb's version includes in-frame clones alone and lacks a portion of them. This table has fewer than 60,000 clones, over 60% appearing once. The source was CD4+ or CD8+ T cells sorted from blood, collected in a trial of the OX40 agonist ivuxolimab. The receptors were gathered from an adult with an advanced solid tumor such as melanoma, head and neck, liver or kidney cancer.

V gene TRBV5-4 combines with J gene TRBJ2-7, with 9 nucleotides matching TRBD1. Germline V gene lookup returns CDR1 SGHNT and CDR2 YYREEE (reference sequence). This CDR3 region has 14 residues. V dropped 3 bases and J dropped 5; count of bases not matched to a gene: 6. The DNA for the CDR3 is TGTGCCAGCAGCTCTACAGGGGGCCTCGACGAGCAGTACTTC. Protein product: CASSSTGGLDEQYF.

This chain links TRBV7-2 with TRBJ2-7; D possibly corresponds to TRBD1 (6 bases). This CDR3 is 14 amino acids long. CDR1 and CDR2 from the germline V gene are SGHTA and FQGNSA. Trimming took off 0 bases at V and 3 bases at J, with 9 bases between the two ends. The CDR3 region has the DNA TGTGCCAGCAGCTTAGCTGGGGGCAGCTACGAGCAGTACTTC. Translation: CASSLAGGSYEQYF.

This clone has just a few counts. This sequence joins TRBV6-1 and TRBJ1-1; TRBD1 agrees at 10 bases. The CDR3 runs 13 residues. From germline, CDR1 is MNHNS and CDR2 SASEGT. The V gene end was trimmed by 8 bases and the J gene end by 4 bases; junction bases not matched to a gene: 4. The DNA of the CDR3 is TGTGCCAGCCATTGGACAGGGGGCACTGAAGCTTTCTTT. Its translation: CASHWTGGTEAFF.

The CDR3 spells CASSAESTPGWNNEQFF. CDR3 coding DNA: TGTGCCAGCAGTGCCGAAAGTACGCCAGGGTGGAATAATGAGCAGTTCTTC. This rearrangement joins TRBV6-1 to TRBJ2-1; D may be TRBD1 (5 bases). The V gene lost 4 bases and the J gene lost 7 bases, with 23 bases spanning the gap. This CDR3 is 17 amino acids long. Germline CDR1 is MNHNS and CDR2 is SASEGT.

By proportion, this clone is medium-sized. The chain joins TRBV7-9 to TRBJ1-4; D possibly corresponds to TRBD1 (6 bases). Between the trimmed V and J ends, which lost 5 bases and 8 bases, there was a span of 27 bases. This CDR3 spans 18 amino acids. Looked up from germline, CDR1 is SEHNR and CDR2 is FQNEAQ (reference sequence). This chain's CDR3 is CASSTTNSGTPKEEKLFF. Written as DNA, the CDR3 is TGTGCCAGCAGCACCACGAATTCCGGGACACCTAAAGAGGAAAAACTGTTTTTT.

This clone occurred once. The CDR3 spells CASSDYRGRETQYF. As DNA, the CDR3 is TGCGCCAGCAGCGATTACAGGGGGCGGGAGACCCAGTACTTC. The J gene is TRBJ2-5, the V gene TRBV10-2; 9 positions agree with TRBD1. This CDR3 contains 14 residues. The V segment lost 6 bases and the J segment 5 bases; nucleotides outside the gene matches: 7. Looked up from germline, CDR1 is WSHSY and CDR2 is SAAADI.

This clone came up a few times. This chain connects TRBV11-2 to TRBJ1-2, with D perhaps matching TRBD1 (5 bases). This CDR3 has 14 residues. Trimming shortened V by 0 bases and J by 4 bases, and 9 bases separated the two germline ends. Germline CDR1 is SGHAT and CDR2 is FQNNGV. CDR3 nucleotide sequence: TGTGCCAGCAGCTTAGAGCCGACAGTCTATGGCTACACCTTC. This encodes CASSLEPTVYGYTF.

J is TRBJ2-7 and V is TRBV6-5; D might be TRBD2 (6 bases). CDR1 is MNHEY and CDR2 is SVGAGI in the germline V gene. The CDR3 is 13 amino acids. Trimming left V 4 bases short and J 5 bases short, with 12 bases between. CDR3 sequence (DNA): TGTGCCAGCAGTTCACCGGGACTCCACGAGCAGTACTTC. It yields the protein CASSSPGLHEQYF.